This T cell receptor (beta chain) was identified during a study of blood T cell repertoires in COVID-19. Whole-study context: Researchers got acute and convalescent COVID-19 samples from the United States, Italy and Spain.

Original handling: From reference gene primer amplification, estimates of nucleated cell counts were derived. The table came from immunoSEQ multiplex PCR; TCRdb's copy has only in-frame clones and leaves some out. V, J and clone size were drawn from that table, and D and trimming were deduced from the DNA. The data hold tens of thousands of clones, with more than 75% observed a single time. The clonotype comes from a man aged 50-60 years with active or convalescent COVID-19. Sequencing input: peripheral blood.

CDR3 region: CASSYSPSGVQTQYF. CDR3 sequence (DNA): TGTGCCAGCAGTTACTCCCCTAGCGGGGTGCAGACCCAGTACTTC. The J gene is TRBJ2-5, the V gene TRBV6-2 or TRBV6-3; 9 bases match TRBD2. The ends lost 0 bases at V and 6 bases at J; junction bases unmatched: 5. The CDR3 contains 15 residues. In germline, CDR1 is MNHEY, CDR2 SVGEGT.